The 10 T cell receptor beta chains below all came from one sample that was sequenced in a study of CD4 T cells in relation to SARS-CoV-2 and coronaviruses. The unexposed donors gave CD4+ T cells in about 2010-2018, prior to COVID-19. The cells were cultured for 9 to 11 days before CD4+ T cells were isolated. Antigens of these TCRs are unknown. Method: immunoSEQ multiplex PCR; TCRdb's copy keeps in-frame clones and lacks some. The data hold about 26,000 clones, with roughly 73% observed a single time. The material sequenced was CD4+ T cells from PBMCs, cultured in vitro. These receptors were taken from a human donor in good health.

As DNA, the CDR3 is TGTGCCAGCAGCTTTGGACCCCACAATGAGCAGTTCTTC. It yields the protein CASSFGPHNEQFF. The genes are TRBV7-2 and TRBJ2-1; D is undetermined. Looked up from germline, CDR1 is SGHTA and CDR2 is FQGNSA. Trimming shortened V by 3 bases and J by 5 bases, and 8 bases separated the two germline ends. CDR3 length equals 13 residues.

The chain recombines TRBV28 with TRBJ1-2; D is uncertain. V gave up 4 bases and J gave up 5 bases, with 17 bases separating them. Looked up from germline, CDR1 is MDHEN and CDR2 is SYDVKM. CDR3 size: 15 residues. The CDR3 loop is CASSSLGRKVYGYTF. The CDR3, as DNA: TGTGCCAGCAGTTCCCTCGGACGGAAAGTTTATGGCTACACCTTC.

The gene calls are TRBV7-9 and TRBJ1-1; D remains ambiguous. With 6 bases removed from V and 7 bases from J, the gap between germline ends came to 12 bases. This CDR3 is built from 12 residues. The germline CDR1 and CDR2 sequences are SEHNR and FQNEAQ (reference sequence). The CDR3 DNA reads TGTGCCAGCAGTTATCACGGAAGTGAAGCTTTCTTT. Its translation: CASSYHGSEAFF.

This rearrangement joins TRBV2 to TRBJ2-3, with 9 positions matching TRBD2. Per germline, CDR1 SNHLY and CDR2 FYNNEI. The CDR3 is 18 residues long. The junction had 13 bases not matched to a gene; V was cut back by 6 bases and J by 0 bases. The CDR3 DNA follows: TGTGCCAGCAGACTCTGGGGTAGCGGGGGAAAGAGCACAGATACGCAGTATTTT. Protein: CASRLWGSGGKSTDTQYF.

The V and J genes are TRBV7-2 and TRBJ2-6; D is uncertain. V lost 1 base and J lost 0, with 4 bases in between. Looked up from germline, CDR1 is SGHTA and CDR2 is FQGNSA. The CDR3 runs to 15 residues. CDR3 in amino acids: CASSLGASGANVLTF. The CDR3 DNA reads as TGTGCCAGCAGCTTAGGGGCCTCTGGGGCCAACGTCCTGACTTTC.

This chain uses TRBV7-2 with TRBJ1-4; D not certain. Germline V CDR1 and CDR2: SGHTA, FQGNSA. The CDR3 consists of 15 residues. V was shortened by 2 bases and J by 7 bases, with 14 bases between the two germline ends. The CDR3 protein is CASSLIVGIGEKLFF. The CDR3 nucleotides read TGTGCCAGCAGCTTAATCGTGGGGATCGGTGAAAAACTGTTTTTT.

The chain combines TRBV19 with TRBJ2-5; 10 bases are a match to TRBD2. CDR1 and CDR2 (germline): LNHDA, SQIVND (reference sequence). CDR3 size: 16 residues. After removal of 1 base from V and 2 bases from J, the junction contained 4 bases not matched to a gene. Here the CDR3 reads CASSIVLAGVQETQYF. CDR3 DNA: TGTGCCAGTAGTATAGTTCTAGCGGGAGTTCAAGAGACCCAGTACTTC.

This rearrangement joins TRBV4-1 to TRBJ2-7; 8 bases align to TRBD2. V shed 0 bases, J shed 1 base, and the junction held 17 bases outside the gene matches. The CDR3 covers 20 residues. Germline CDR1 and CDR2: MGHRA and YSYEKL. CDR3 nucleotides: TGCGCCAGCAGCCAAGATAAGTGGGCCCCCCGGCCTAGCGGGTCCTACGAGCAGTACTTC. The encoded protein is CASSQDKWAPRPSGSYEQYF.

The chain links TRBV12-3 or TRBV12-4 to TRBJ2-3; 8 nucleotides match TRBD2. The CDR3 contains 13 residues. The V segment lost 11 bases and the J segment 3 bases; nucleotides outside the gene matches: 7. For the CDR3, the DNA is TGTGCCGGGCGAGGCGGGGGGACAGATACGCAGTATTTT. Amino acids: CAGRGGGTDTQYF.

The V call is TRBV12-5, the J call TRBJ1-1, with a weak D call TRBD1 (6 bases). This CDR3 region has 14 residues. Germline CDR1 is LGHNT and CDR2 is FRNRAP. Trimming took off 6 bases at V and 5 bases at J, with 16 bases between the two ends. Here the CDR3 DNA reads TGTGCTAGTGGGGCGAACAGGGAACAAACTGAAGCTTTCTTT. Protein sequence: CASGANREQTEAFF.